The T cell receptor (beta chain) under discussion was sequenced for a study of blood T cell repertoires in COVID-19. Method: immunoSEQ multiplex PCR; TCRdb's copy keeps in-frame clones and lacks some. The sample yields 400,000 to 450,000 clones, around 91% seen once. Participant age was roughly 18 to 100 years, and participants resided in 24 US areas. Allocation to cohorts depended on clinical history reported by the participants. The sample holds a few counts of this clone. The specimen was PBMCs or T cells enriched from blood (not recorded which). The TCR was taken from a man younger than 30 who had recovered from COVID-19.

CDR3 coding DNA: TGTGCCAGTAGCATCGGGACAGTGGAAAATGAAAAACTGTTTTTT. Residues: CASSIGTVENEKLFF. The V call is TRBV19, the J call TRBJ1-4; the match to TRBD1 covers 7 bases. From germline, CDR1 is LNHDA and CDR2 SQIVND (reference sequence). The CDR3 length is 15 residues. Trimming cost V 6 bases and J 5 bases; bases outside gene matches: 9.